The T cell receptor beta chain under discussion was sequenced for a study of T cells in Graves' hyperthyroidism and ophthalmopathy. Whole-study findings and limits: The majority of expanded thyroid clonotypes above 0.001 also appeared in blood. Model predictions of ophthalmopathy came a median 6.5 months before onset.

Only a few counts were recorded for this clonotype. Its target is unknown. The junction departs from the called germline gene at one end, perhaps through a read error. CDR1 and CDR2 from the germline V gene are SGHAT and FQNNGV. The CDR3 loop spans 15 amino acids. RNA transcripts served as the template for amplifying TCR beta CDR3 regions. A first-round RT-PCR of the TCR CDR3 used the HTBI primer set. MiXCR was run by TCRdb on the multiplex PCR reads, yielding one entry per CDR3 protein. The repertoire holds under 500,000 distinct CDR3 sequences, more than 12% seen once, with under 30% in the top ten. Cells are PBMCs isolated from roughly 9.2 ml of fresh blood.

The source material was blood. This TCR was sampled from a man aged 45-65 years with Graves' ophthalmopathy. The chain joins TRBV11-2 to TRBJ2-4; the D is unclear. CDR3: CASSRFGRSKNTQYF. DNA of the CDR3: TGTGCCAGCAGCCGATTCGGCAGGAGCAAAAACACTCAGTACTTC.